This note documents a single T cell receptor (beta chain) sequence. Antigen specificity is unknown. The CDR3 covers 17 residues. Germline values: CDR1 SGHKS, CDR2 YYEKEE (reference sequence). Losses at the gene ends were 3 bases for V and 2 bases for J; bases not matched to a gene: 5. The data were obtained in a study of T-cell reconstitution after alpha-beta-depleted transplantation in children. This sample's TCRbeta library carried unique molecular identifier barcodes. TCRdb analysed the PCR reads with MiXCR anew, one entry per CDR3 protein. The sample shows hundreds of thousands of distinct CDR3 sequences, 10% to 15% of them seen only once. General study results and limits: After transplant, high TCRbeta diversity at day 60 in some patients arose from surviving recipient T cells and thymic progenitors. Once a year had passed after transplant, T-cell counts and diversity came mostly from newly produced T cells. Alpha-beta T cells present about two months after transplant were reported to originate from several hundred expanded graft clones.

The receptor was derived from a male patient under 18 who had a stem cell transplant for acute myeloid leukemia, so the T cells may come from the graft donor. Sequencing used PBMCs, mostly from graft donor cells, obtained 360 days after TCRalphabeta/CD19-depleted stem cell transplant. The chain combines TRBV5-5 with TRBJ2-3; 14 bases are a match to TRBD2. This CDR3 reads CASSSGTSGRNTDTQYF. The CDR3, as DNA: TGTGCCAGCAGCTCCGGGACTAGCGGGAGAAACACAGATACGCAGTATTTT.